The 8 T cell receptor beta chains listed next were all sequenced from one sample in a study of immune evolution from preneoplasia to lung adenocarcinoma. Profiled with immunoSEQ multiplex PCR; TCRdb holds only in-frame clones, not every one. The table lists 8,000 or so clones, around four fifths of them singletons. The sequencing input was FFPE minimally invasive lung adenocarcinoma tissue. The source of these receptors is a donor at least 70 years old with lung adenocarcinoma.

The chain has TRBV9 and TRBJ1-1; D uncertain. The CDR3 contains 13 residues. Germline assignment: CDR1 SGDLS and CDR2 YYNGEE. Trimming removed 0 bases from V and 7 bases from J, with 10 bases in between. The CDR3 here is CASSVGVSFEAFF. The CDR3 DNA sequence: TGTGCCAGCAGCGTAGGAGTGTCTTTTGAAGCTTTCTTT.

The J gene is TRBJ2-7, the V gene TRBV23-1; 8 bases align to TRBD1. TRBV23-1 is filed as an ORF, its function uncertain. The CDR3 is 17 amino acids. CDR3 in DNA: TGCGCAGTTGGAGGCAGGGGGCTGACTATAGGGAAAGACGAGCAGTACTTC. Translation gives CAVGGRGLTIGKDEQYF.

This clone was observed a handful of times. CDR3 sequence: CASKDRPNEKLFF. The CDR3 DNA sequence: TGCGCCAGTAAGGACAGGCCTAATGAAAAACTGTTTTTT. V and J are TRBV10-2 and TRBJ1-4; 7 positions match TRBD1. The CDR3 spans 13 residues. Germline V gene data show CDR1 as WSHSY and CDR2 as SAAADI. With 9 bases clipped from V and 3 bases from J, the junction kept 4 bases outside the gene matches.

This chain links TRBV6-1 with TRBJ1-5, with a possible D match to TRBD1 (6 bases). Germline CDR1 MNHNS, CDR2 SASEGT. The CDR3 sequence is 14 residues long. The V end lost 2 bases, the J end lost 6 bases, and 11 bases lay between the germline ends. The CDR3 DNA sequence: TGTGCCAGCAGTGAACTCAGGGGAGGTCAGCCCCAGCATTTT. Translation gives CASSELRGGQPQHF.

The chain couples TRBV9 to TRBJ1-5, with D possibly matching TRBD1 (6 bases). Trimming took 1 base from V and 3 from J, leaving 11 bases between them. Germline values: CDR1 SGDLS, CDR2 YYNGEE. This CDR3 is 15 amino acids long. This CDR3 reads CASSVTGGHNQPQHF. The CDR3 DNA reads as TGTGCCAGCAGCGTAACTGGGGGACACAATCAGCCCCAGCATTTT.

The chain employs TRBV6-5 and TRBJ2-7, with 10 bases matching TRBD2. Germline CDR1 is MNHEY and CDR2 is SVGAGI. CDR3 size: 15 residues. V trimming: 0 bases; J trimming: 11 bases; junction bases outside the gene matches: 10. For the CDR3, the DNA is TGTGCCAGCAGTTACTCGGCCGGACTAGCGGCGGCGAAGTACTTC. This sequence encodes CASSYSAGLAAAKYF.

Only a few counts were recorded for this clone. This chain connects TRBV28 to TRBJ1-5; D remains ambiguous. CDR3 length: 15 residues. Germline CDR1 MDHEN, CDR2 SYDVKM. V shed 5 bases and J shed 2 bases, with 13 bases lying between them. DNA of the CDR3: TGTGCCAGCAGTATGTTGTTTTCGGGCAATCAGCCCCAGCATTTT. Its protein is CASSMLFSGNQPQHF.

The CDR3 loop is CASSLNPGRDEQYF. The CDR3 DNA follows: TGCGCCAGCAGCTTGAACCCGGGCCGGGACGAGCAGTACTTC. The chain joins TRBV5-1 to TRBJ2-7; D not certain. The germline V gene has CDR1 SGHRS and CDR2 YFSETQ. Trimming took off 1 base at V and 5 bases at J, with 13 bases between the two ends. The CDR3 runs 14 residues.